This T cell receptor (beta chain) emerged from a study of T cell responses to AZD1222 COVID-19 vaccine. Findings and limits, study-wide: Spike-wide vaccine-associated CD4 TCRs dominated at 160-218 and 743-854.

A remark on this clone: Antigen: not known.

Per the germline V gene, CDR1 is KGHDR and CDR2 is SFDVKD. V lost 9 bases and J lost 8; bases outside the gene matches: 9. There are 13 residues in the CDR3. Assay: immunoSEQ multiplex PCR; the TCRdb copy retains only in-frame clones and omits some. This table holds under 80,000 clones, around 88% found once. The input for sequencing was peripheral blood, taken on day 0 of AZD1222 vaccination. The chain uses TRBV24-1 and TRBJ2-3; 8 bases line up with TRBD1. The origin of this receptor is an adult in good health. CDR3 DNA: TGTGCCACCGGACAGGGTTTATCAGTTACGCAGTATTTT. This translates into CATGQGLSVTQYF.